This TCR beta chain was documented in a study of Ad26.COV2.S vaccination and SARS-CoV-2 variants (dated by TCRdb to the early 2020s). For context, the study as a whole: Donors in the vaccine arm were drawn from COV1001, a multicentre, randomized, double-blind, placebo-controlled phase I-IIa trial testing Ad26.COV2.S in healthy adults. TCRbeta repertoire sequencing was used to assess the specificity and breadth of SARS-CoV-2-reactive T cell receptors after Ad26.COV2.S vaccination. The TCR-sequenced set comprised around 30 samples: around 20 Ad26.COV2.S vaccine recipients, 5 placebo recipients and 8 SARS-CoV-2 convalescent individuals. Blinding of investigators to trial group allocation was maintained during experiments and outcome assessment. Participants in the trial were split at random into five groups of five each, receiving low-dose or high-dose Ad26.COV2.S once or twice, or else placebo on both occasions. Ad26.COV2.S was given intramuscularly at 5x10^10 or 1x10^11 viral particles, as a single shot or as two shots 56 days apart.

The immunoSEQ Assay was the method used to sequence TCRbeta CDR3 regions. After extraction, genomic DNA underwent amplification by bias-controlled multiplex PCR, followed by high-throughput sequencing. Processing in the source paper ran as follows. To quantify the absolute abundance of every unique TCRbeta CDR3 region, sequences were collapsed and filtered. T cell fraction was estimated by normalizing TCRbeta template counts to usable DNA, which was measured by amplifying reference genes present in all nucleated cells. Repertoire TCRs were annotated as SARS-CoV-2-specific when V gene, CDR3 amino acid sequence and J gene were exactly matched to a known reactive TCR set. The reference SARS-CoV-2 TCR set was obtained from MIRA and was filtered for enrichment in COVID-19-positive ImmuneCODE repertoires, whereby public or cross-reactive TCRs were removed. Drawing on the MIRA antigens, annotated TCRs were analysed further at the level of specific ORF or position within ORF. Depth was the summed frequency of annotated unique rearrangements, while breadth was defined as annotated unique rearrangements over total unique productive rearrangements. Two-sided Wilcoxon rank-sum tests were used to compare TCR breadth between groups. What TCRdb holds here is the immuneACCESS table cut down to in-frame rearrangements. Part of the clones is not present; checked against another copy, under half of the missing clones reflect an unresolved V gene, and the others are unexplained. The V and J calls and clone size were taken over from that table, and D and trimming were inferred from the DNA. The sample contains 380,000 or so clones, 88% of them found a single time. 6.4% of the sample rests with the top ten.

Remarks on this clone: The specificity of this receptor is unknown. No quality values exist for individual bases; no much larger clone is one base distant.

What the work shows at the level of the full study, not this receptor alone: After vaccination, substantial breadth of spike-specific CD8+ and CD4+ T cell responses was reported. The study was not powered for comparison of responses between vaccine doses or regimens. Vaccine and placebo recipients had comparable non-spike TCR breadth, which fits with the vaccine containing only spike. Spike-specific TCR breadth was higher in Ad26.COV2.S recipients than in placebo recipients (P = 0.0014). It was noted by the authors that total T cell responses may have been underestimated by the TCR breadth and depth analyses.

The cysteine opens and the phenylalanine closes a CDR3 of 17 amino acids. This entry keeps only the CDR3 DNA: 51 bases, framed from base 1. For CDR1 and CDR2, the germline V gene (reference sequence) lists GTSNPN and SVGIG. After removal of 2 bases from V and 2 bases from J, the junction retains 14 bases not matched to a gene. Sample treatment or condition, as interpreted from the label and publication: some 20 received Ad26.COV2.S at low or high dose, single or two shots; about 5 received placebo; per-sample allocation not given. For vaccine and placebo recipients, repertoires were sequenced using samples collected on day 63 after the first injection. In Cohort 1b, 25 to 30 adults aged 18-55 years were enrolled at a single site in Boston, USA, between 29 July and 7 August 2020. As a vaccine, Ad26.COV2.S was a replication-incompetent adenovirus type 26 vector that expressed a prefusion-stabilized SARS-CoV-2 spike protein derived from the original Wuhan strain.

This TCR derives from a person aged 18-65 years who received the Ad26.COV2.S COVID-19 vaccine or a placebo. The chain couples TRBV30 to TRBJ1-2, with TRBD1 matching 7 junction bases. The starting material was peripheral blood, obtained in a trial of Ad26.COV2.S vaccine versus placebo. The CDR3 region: CAWSRGQAFLPNYGYTF. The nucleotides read TGTGCCTGGAGTCGCGGACAGGCTTTCCTCCCGAACTATGGCTACACCTTC. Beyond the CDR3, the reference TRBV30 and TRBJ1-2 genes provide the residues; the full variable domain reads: SQTIHQWPATLVQPVGSPLSLECTVEGTSNPNLYWYRQAAGRGLQLLFYSVGIGQISSEVPQNLSASRPQDRQFILSSKKLLLSDSGFYLCAWSRGQAFLPNYGYTFGSGTRLTVV.